One T cell receptor (beta chain) is described in this entry. Its antigen remains unknown. The sample is drawn from a study of shared clonotypes between healthy human individuals. Study information: Donors, aged 18 to 49, were a couple of women and three men. Each donor had three CD4 naive, three CD4 memory, two CD8 naive and one CD8 memory plate. General study points: The rarefaction results pointed to incomplete sorted-subset sequencing despite large depth. For naive CD4 cells, roughly 5% of clonotypes were shared across a handful of donors.

CDR3 length: 14 amino acids. Germline V gene sequence: CDR1 SGHAT, CDR2 FQNNGV. Trimming took 5 bases from V and 3 from J, leaving 11 bases between them. Libraries were prepared by immunoSEQ multiplex PCR; TCRdb keeps only in-frame clonotypes and omits some of them. This table has roughly 2.5 million clones, roughly 92% appearing once. The V and J genes are TRBV11-2 and TRBJ1-5; TRBD1 might be the D (5 bases). The clonotype comes from a man younger than 35 in good health. Sequenced input: naive CD4+ T cells sorted from blood. Subset noted: CD45RA+ positively selected. For the CDR3, the DNA is TGTGCCAGCAGCCAGGGACTGAACAATCAGCCCCAGCATTTT. It is translated as CASSQGLNNQPQHF.